This TCR beta chain was found in a study of sequential checkpoint blockade in melanoma (dated by TCRdb to about 2019). In the study overall: Patients were randomized 1:1 to first-line nivolumab followed by ipilimumab (arm A) or ipilimumab followed by nivolumab (arm B). Maintenance nivolumab came after each of the two trial sequences. Broad study findings and their caveats: Larger, independent patient cohorts are needed to validate the response-prediction model that combines TCR metrics and mutation burden.

Concerning this clone: Its antigen specificity is not known. Base qualities are missing; no much larger clone stands one base away.

From the germline V gene (reference sequence), CDR1 is LNHDA and CDR2 is SQIVND. Inclusive of the bounding cysteine and phenylalanine, the CDR3 is 13 residues long. CDR3 DNA is the only sequence kept; it has 39 bases, read in frame from the first base. A distance of 8 bases separates the germline ends of V and J, which lose 1 base and 4 bases respectively. The immunoSEQ Assay was used to immunosequence TCRbeta CDR3 regions from genomic DNA. Prior to high-throughput sequencing, genomic DNA was amplified by bias-controlled multiplex PCR. Regarding the original processing steps: To quantify the absolute abundance of each unique TCRbeta CDR3 region, the sequences were collapsed and filtered. Clonality, defined as 1 minus Pielou's evenness, was calculated using only productive rearrangements. A previously published method was used to identify clones with significantly greater frequencies in on-treatment samples than in baseline samples. The source is immuneACCESS, and TCRdb retained only in-frame sequences with V and J called. Part of the clones is not carried over; for the studies checked, unresolved V genes explain less than half of this, and the remainder is unexplained. The V and J calls and clone size come from that table; D and trimming were worked out from the DNA. The sample table lists fewer than 15,000 clones, almost 75% of them with a count of one. 17% of the sample is in the top ten clones.

The treatment or condition label here, explained by the study, means: randomized to nivolumab then ipilimumab (arm A) or the reverse (arm B). None of the patients in the trial had previously been given DNA-damaging chemotherapy. On a FACS Aria II flow cytometer, live CD3+CD8+ cells that were negative for CD19 and CD56 were sorted from thawed PBMCs. The samples were obtained from melanoma patients enrolled in CheckMate 064, an open-label, randomized phase II trial testing sequential checkpoint blockade. Peripheral blood mononuclear cells were obtained through leukapheresis, purified using Ficoll-Paque, and frozen in human serum containing around 10% DMSO. Immediately after sorting, the purity of sorted blood CD3+CD8+ cells was verified to be >98%, after which DNA was extracted.

This receptor chain uses TRBV19 and TRBJ2-7; the D gene lacks a confident call. This specimen consisted of CD8+ T cells sorted from blood (inferred from file names), obtained from a patient given nivolumab and ipilimumab in sequence. This receptor was taken from a human donor with melanoma. The CDR3 has the sequence CASSIGHNYEQYF. The bases are TGTGCCAGTAGTATAGGGCACAATTACGAGCAGTACTTC.